One and the same sample provided the 20 T cell receptor beta chains below, sequenced in a study of shared clonotypes between healthy human individuals. The method was immunoSEQ multiplex PCR; TCRdb's version includes in-frame clones alone and lacks a portion of them. Of about 1.1 million clones listed, approximately 77% were seen once; the top ten hold roughly 0.83%. Sample: memory CD4+ T cells from PBMCs. Regarding subset: CD45RA-negative fraction. These receptors came from a man between 18 and 35 years old in good health. Some clones in this sample may be carry-over from other donors' samples.

This rearrangement joins TRBV4-1 to TRBJ2-3; unclear D gene. This CDR3 is built from 15 residues. Germline-derived CDR1 and CDR2 are MGHRA and YSYEKL. V was shortened by 1 base and J by 0 bases, with 8 bases between the two germline ends. The CDR3 loop is CASSQVVSSTDTQYF. DNA of the CDR3: TGCGCCAGCAGCCAAGTTGTCAGTAGCACAGATACGCAGTATTTT.

To note about this clone: A read error may explain this, as a much larger clone is one base away. The V gene is TRBV19, the J gene TRBJ2-6; 9 bases match TRBD2. Germline-derived CDR1 and CDR2 are LNHDA and SQIVND (reference sequence). This CDR3 is 16 amino acids long. The CDR3, as DNA: TGTGTCAGTAGTAGTAGCGGGGGTTCTGGGGCCAACGTCCTGACTTTC. It encodes CVSSSSGGSGANVLTF.

This rearrangement joins TRBV28 to TRBJ1-2; the D is unclear. This CDR3 comprises 14 residues. Germline V gene lookup returns CDR1 MDHEN and CDR2 SYDVKM. V gave up 2 bases and J gave up 8 bases, with 15 bases separating them. CDR3 loop: CASSLGWGPRGYTF. DNA for the CDR3: TGTGCCAGCAGTTTAGGTTGGGGTCCTCGAGGCTACACCTTC.

The chain combines TRBV6-1 with TRBJ2-2; no definite D call. V dropped 4 bases and J dropped 1 base, with 10 bases sitting between them. The CDR3 sequence is 15 residues long. CDR1 MNHNS and CDR2 SASEGT come from the germline V gene. The CDR3 sequence is CASSAFWGNTGELFF. Here the CDR3 DNA reads TGTGCCAGCAGTGCTTTTTGGGGGAACACCGGGGAGCTGTTTTTT.

The chain carries TRBV28 and TRBJ2-1, with a tentative D call TRBD1 (6 bases). Germline CDR1 and CDR2: MDHEN and SYDVKM. Trimming shortened V by 5 bases and J by 9 bases, and 11 bases separated the two germline ends. This CDR3 is built from 12 residues. The CDR3 DNA reads as TGTGCCAGCAGTGCACAGGGCGGTGAGCAGTTCTTC. Protein sequence: CASSAQGGEQFF.

This clone appeared once. V gene TRBV6-5 combines with J gene TRBJ1-2, with TRBD1 matching 10 bases. Trimming took 2 bases from V and 0 from J; bases not matched to a gene: 3. The CDR3 runs to 16 residues. CDR1 MNHEY and CDR2 SVGAGI come from the germline V gene. The CDR3 is CASSYIGTGANYGYTF. The CDR3 region has the DNA TGTGCCAGCAGTTACATCGGGACAGGGGCTAACTATGGCTACACCTTC.

The rearrangement links TRBV6-1 to TRBJ1-1, with D perhaps TRBD1 (5 bases). Trimming removed 4 bases at V and 1 base at J, with 10 bases between. Germline CDR1 is MNHNS and CDR2 is SASEGT. This CDR3 region has 14 residues. The CDR3 sequence is CASSARVWNTEAFF. The CDR3, as DNA: TGTGCCAGCAGTGCCAGGGTTTGGAACACTGAAGCTTTCTTT.

The J gene is TRBJ2-6, the V gene TRBV5-1; 7 bases are shared with TRBD1. V was pared by 0 bases and J by 2 bases, with 2 bases of the junction left unmatched. This CDR3 has 16 amino acids. Germline CDR1 SGHRS, CDR2 YFSETQ. The CDR3 sequence is CASSLEGGTGANVLTF. CDR3 nucleotides: TGCGCCAGCAGCTTGGAAGGGGGCACTGGGGCCAACGTCCTGACTTTC.

This chain joins TRBV6-1 and TRBJ2-1; D may be TRBD2 (6 bases). The CDR3 runs to 15 residues. The ends were cut back, 6 bases at V and 3 bases at J, with 15 bases in the middle. The germline CDR1 and CDR2 sequences are MNHNS and SASEGT. This CDR3 reads CASSHPFGGYNEQFF. Written as DNA, the CDR3 is TGTGCCAGCAGCCACCCTTTCGGGGGCTACAATGAGCAGTTCTTC.

Comment on this clone: A clone one base away is much larger, so this may be a read error. The chain employs TRBV7-2 and TRBJ2-7, with D unresolved. Germline V gives CDR1 SGHTA, CDR2 FQGNSA. Between the trimmed V and J ends, which lost 2 bases and 5 bases, there was a span of 4 bases. The CDR3 runs 11 residues. The CDR3 here is CASSLFDEQYF. DNA of the CDR3: TGTGCCAGCAGCTTATTTGACGAGCAGTACTTC.

The gene calls are TRBV20-1 and TRBJ2-5; D is undetermined. The length of the CDR3 is 11 residues. The ends were cut back, 7 bases at V and 2 bases at J, with 8 bases in the middle. Germline CDR1 is DFQATT and CDR2 is SNEGSKA (reference sequence). CDR3 loop: CSGSRQETQYF. As DNA, the CDR3 is TGCAGTGGAAGCCGGCAAGAGACCCAGTACTTC.

The chain carries TRBV27 and TRBJ1-4; unclear D gene. With 5 bases removed from V and 6 bases from J, the gap between germline ends came to 16 bases. The CDR3 has 15 amino acids. Germline CDR1 is MNHEY and CDR2 is SMNVEV (reference sequence). In DNA form, the CDR3 reads TGTGCCAGCAGTGTCAAAGGGTCGGGGTATGAAAAACTGTTTTTT. Translated, it gives CASSVKGSGYEKLFF.

The V gene is TRBV7-2, the J gene TRBJ2-1; the match to TRBD2 covers 11 bases. Germline trimming cut 5 bases from V and 1 base from J; bases unmatched to any gene: 7. The CDR3 spans 17 residues. From germline, CDR1 is SGHTA and CDR2 FQGNSA. The CDR3 DNA is TGTGCCAGCAGCCCGCGGACTAGCGGGTGGTCCTACAATGAGCAGTTCTTC. As protein: CASSPRTSGWSYNEQFF.

Only a few counts were recorded for this clone. This chain links TRBV7-8 with TRBJ2-3, with no clear D. V shed 3 bases and J shed 6 bases, with 13 bases lying between them. The CDR3 is made up of 14 amino acids. CDR1 is SGHVS and CDR2 is FQNEAQ in the germline V gene. As DNA, the CDR3 is TGTGCCAGCAGCTTGGGCAGGATTGGGGATACGCAGTATTTT. Amino acids: CASSLGRIGDTQYF.

Remarks on this clone: Given a much more abundant clone one base away, this may be a read error. The genes are TRBV5-4 and TRBJ1-2, with 7 bases lining up with TRBD1. Germline V gene data show CDR1 as SGHNT and CDR2 as YYREEE (reference sequence). This CDR3 is built from 17 residues. CDR3 sequence (DNA): TGTGCCAACAGCTCACCAGGGGGGGCTATGAGGGACTATGGCTACACCTTC. Amino acids: CANSSPGGAMRDYGYTF.

The CDR3 DNA is TGTGCCAGCAGCTTAAACAGGGATAGTCAAGAGACCCAGTACTTC. It codes for CASSLNRDSQETQYF. The chain employs TRBV7-6 and TRBJ2-5, with a weak D call TRBD1 (6 bases). The CDR3 length is 15 residues. Germline V lookup: CDR1 SGHVS, CDR2 FNYEAQ. Between the trimmed V and J ends, which lost 2 bases and 2 bases, there was a span of 12 bases.

The table lists this clone with a few counts. This chain connects TRBV28 to TRBJ2-4, with D uncertain. Germline V CDR1 and CDR2: MDHEN, SYDVKM. The V end was cut by 8 bases, the J end by 2 bases, with 22 bases between. The CDR3 runs 17 residues. The CDR3 DNA reads as TGTGCCAGCTACGCCCACGGACCAGGAACCTCCAAAAACATTCAGTACTTC. Amino acid sequence: CASYAHGPGTSKNIQYF. Drawing the rest from reference TRBV28 and TRBJ2-4, the complete variable domain is DVKVTQSSRYLVKRTGEKVFLECVQDMDHENMFWYRQDPGLGLRLIYFSYDVKMKEKGDIPEGYSVSREKKERFSLILESASTNQTSMYLCASYAHGPGTSKNIQYFGAGTRLSVL.

V is TRBV6-1 and J is TRBJ2-1; 12 bases map to TRBD1. Trimming at V came to 10 bases and at J to 8 bases, leaving 6 bases not matched to a gene. This CDR3 spans 13 amino acids. Germline V gene sequence: CDR1 MNHNS, CDR2 SASEGT. Written as DNA, the CDR3 is TGTGCCATCCCGGGACAGGGGGCCTATGAGCAGTTCTTC. Protein: CAIPGQGAYEQFF.

This clone was seen a single time. The gene calls are TRBV28 and TRBJ2-3; D may correspond to TRBD1 or TRBD2 (5 bases each). This CDR3 contains 16 residues. Germline CDR1 is MDHEN and CDR2 is SYDVKM. Trimming cost V 4 bases and J 1 base, with 15 bases left between them. CDR3 in amino acids: CASSYGAGGGTDTQYF. CDR3 DNA: TGTGCCAGCAGTTACGGGGCTGGGGGAGGCACAGATACGCAGTATTTT.

A single count supports this clone. V gene TRBV11-2 combines with J gene TRBJ2-7, with D hard to call. This CDR3 contains 14 residues. The germline V and J ends were trimmed by 1 base and 2 bases, with 9 bases remaining between them. CDR1 is SGHAT and CDR2 is FQNNGV in the germline V gene. CDR3 DNA: TGTGCCAGCAGCTTAGCGCTTTCGGCCTACGAGCAGTACTTC. Translating gives CASSLALSAYEQYF.